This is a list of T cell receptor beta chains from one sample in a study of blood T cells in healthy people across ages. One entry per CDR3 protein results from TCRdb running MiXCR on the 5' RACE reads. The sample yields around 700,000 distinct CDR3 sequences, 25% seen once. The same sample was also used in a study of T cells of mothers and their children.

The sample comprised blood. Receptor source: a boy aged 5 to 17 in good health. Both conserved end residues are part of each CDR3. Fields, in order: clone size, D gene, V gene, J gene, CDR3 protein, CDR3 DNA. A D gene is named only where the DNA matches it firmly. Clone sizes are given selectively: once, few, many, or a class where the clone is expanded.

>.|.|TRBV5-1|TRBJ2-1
CASSQTPGVGNNEQFF
TGCGCCAGCAGCCAAACCCCGGGAGTAGGGAACAATGAGCAGTTCTTC
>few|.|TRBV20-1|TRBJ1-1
CSARRDMNTEAFF
TGCAGTGCTAGAAGGGACATGAACACGGAAGCTTTCTTT
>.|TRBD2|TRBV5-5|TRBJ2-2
CASSGASGQSSGELFF
TGTGCCAGCAGTGGGGCTAGCGGGCAAAGTTCCGGGGAGCTGTTTTTT
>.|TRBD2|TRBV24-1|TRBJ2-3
CATSDPTSGSADTQYF
TGTGCCACCAGTGACCCCACTAGCGGGAGCGCAGATACGCAGTATTTT
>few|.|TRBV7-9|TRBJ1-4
CASSSAGRTNEKLFF
TGTGCCAGCAGCTCCGCGGGGCGGACTAATGAAAAACTGTTTTTT
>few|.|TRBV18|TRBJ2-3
CASSPPGWDTQYF
TGTGCCAGCTCACCACCGGGCTGGGATACGCAGTATTTT
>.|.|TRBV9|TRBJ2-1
CASSVGPDLYNEQFF
TGTGCCAGCAGCGTAGGGCCAGACCTATACAATGAGCAGTTCTTC
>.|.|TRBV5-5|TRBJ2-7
CASSLGQAPHEQYF
TGTGCCAGCAGCTTGGGACAGGCCCCCCACGAGCAGTACTTC
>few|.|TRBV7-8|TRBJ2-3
CASSFSGVTDTQYF
TGTGCCAGCAGCTTCTCCGGGGTCACAGATACGCAGTATTTT
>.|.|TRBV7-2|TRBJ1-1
CASSQDGNTEAFF
TGTGCCAGCAGTCAGGACGGGAACACTGAAGCTTTCTTT
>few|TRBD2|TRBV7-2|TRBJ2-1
CASSLLLAGGGTAEQFF
TGTGCCAGCAGTTTGCTACTAGCGGGAGGAGGAACGGCTGAGCAGTTCTTC
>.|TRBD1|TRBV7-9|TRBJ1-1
CASGGQGRSEAFF
TGTGCCAGCGGGGGACAGGGGCGGTCTGAAGCTTTCTTT
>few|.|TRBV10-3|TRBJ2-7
CATDRVGSYEQYF
TGTGCCACCGACAGAGTGGGGTCCTACGAGCAGTACTTC
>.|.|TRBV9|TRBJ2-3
CASSVGILLTDTQYF
TGTGCCAGCAGCGTAGGGATCCTTCTCACAGATACGCAGTATTTT
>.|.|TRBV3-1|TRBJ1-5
CASSQRQTNQPQHF
TGTGCCAGCAGCCAAAGGCAGACGAATCAGCCCCAGCATTTT
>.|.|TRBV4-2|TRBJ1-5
CASSQEAGMNQPQHF
TGTGCCAGCAGCCAAGAGGCAGGGATGAATCAGCCCCAGCATTTT
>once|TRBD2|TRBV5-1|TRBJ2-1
CASSPLGGEGHNEQFF
TGCGCCAGCAGCCCCCTGGGGGGGGAGGGCCACAATGAGCAGTTCTTC
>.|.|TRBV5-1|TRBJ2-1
CASSPTDLDWDEQFF
TGCGCCAGCAGCCCGACGGATTTGGACTGGGATGAGCAGTTCTTC
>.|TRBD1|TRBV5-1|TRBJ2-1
CASSLLGTGGRNEQFF
TGCGCCAGCAGCTTGCTCGGGACAGGGGGCCGGAATGAGCAGTTCTTC
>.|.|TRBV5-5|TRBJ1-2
CASSRRDLYGYTF
TGTGCCAGCAGCCGCCGGGATCTCTATGGCTACACCTTC
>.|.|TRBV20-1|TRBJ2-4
CSASTIGGIQYF
TGCAGTGCTAGTACTATCGGGGGCATTCAGTACTTC
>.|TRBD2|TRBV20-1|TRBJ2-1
CSARRLAGGVEQFF
TGCAGTGCGCGGCGATTAGCGGGGGGGGTTGAGCAGTTCTTC
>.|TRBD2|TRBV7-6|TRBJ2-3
CASSYSSGRASDTQYF
TGTGCCAGCAGCTACTCTAGCGGGAGGGCTTCAGATACGCAGTATTTT
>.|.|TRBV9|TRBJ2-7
CASSVGRGPYEQYF
TGTGCCAGCAGCGTGGGCAGGGGACCCTACGAGCAGTACTTC
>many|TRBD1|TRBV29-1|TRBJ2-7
CSAMDRGHEEQYF
TGCAGCGCAATGGACAGGGGGCACGAAGAGCAGTACTTC
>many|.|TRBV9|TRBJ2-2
CASSENTGELFF
TGTGCCAGCAGCGAAAACACCGGGGAGCTGTTTTTT
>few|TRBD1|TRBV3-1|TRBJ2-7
CASSQVEDRGYEQYF
TGTGCCAGCAGCCAAGTGGAGGACAGGGGTTACGAGCAGTACTTC
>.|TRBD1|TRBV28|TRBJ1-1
CASSWLAGGGPGAEAFF
TGTGCCAGCAGTTGGTTGGCAGGGGGAGGCCCAGGGGCTGAAGCTTTCTTT
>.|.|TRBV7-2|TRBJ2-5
CASSLSWGRGSSQETQYF
TGTGCCAGCAGCTTATCTTGGGGACGGGGTTCGTCCCAAGAGACCCAGTACTTC